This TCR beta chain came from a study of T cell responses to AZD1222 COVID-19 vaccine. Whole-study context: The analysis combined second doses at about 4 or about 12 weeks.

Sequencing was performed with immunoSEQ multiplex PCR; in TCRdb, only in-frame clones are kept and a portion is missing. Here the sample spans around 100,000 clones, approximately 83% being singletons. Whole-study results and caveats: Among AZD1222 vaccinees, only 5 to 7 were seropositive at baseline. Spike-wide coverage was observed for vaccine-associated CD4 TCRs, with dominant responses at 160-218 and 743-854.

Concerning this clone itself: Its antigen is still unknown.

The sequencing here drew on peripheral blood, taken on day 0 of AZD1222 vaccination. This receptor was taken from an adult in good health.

The CDR3 sequence: CASREGVNYGYTF. Written as DNA, the CDR3 is TGCGCCAGCAGAGAGGGGGTCAACTATGGCTACACCTTC. V is TRBV5-1 and J is TRBJ1-2; maybe TRBD1 (6 bases). V gave up 5 bases and J gave up 2 bases, with 10 bases separating them. This CDR3 has 13 amino acids. CDR1 and CDR2 (germline): SGHRS, YFSETQ.